The 21 T cell receptor beta chains below come from one sample, sequenced in a study of identical twins. TCRdb recomputed calls from the 5' RACE reads with MiXCR, one row per CDR3 protein. The sample lists about 240,000 distinct CDR3 sequences; roughly a tenth were seen once. The specimen was memory T cells sorted from blood. The receptors originated from a man in his fifties in good health.

The V call is TRBV23-1, the J call TRBJ2-1, with TRBD2 identical over 14 bases. TRBV23-1 qualifies as an ORF whose function is uncertain. The V segment lost 7 bases and the J segment 0 bases; nucleotides outside the gene matches: 11. This CDR3 is 19 amino acids long. The CDR3 loop reads CASTEPGLAGAYSYNEQFF. The CDR3 region has the DNA TGCGCCAGCACCGAACCGGGACTAGCGGGGGCCTACTCCTACAATGAGCAGTTCTTC.

This clonotype was seen at least ten times. The rearrangement joins TRBV6-5 to TRBJ2-2, with no clear D. The CDR3 sequence is 16 residues long. With 2 bases removed from V and 1 base from J, the gap between germline ends came to 11 bases. Germline values: CDR1 MNHEY, CDR2 SVGAGI. The CDR3 here is CASSYLVKGNTGELFF. The CDR3 DNA is TGTGCCAGCAGTTACCTGGTGAAGGGGAACACCGGGGAGCTGTTTTTT.

This clonotype has a handful of counts. The V call is TRBV6-2 or TRBV6-3, the J call TRBJ2-3; 8 nucleotides agree with TRBD1. The germline gives CDR1 MNHEY, CDR2 SVGEGT. CDR3 length: 15 amino acids. J lost 3 bases, V lost 2 bases, and 4 bases had no gene match. CDR3 sequence reads: CASSYRTGKTDTQYF. CDR3 DNA: TGTGCCAGCAGTTACAGGACAGGGAAGACAGATACGCAGTATTTT.

In its sample, this clonotype was seen a few times. This chain links TRBV5-1 with TRBJ1-1; D is ambiguous. The CDR3 contains 13 residues. Germline V CDR1 and CDR2: SGHRS, YFSETQ. The V end was cut by 5 bases, the J end by 12 bases, with 20 bases between. The CDR3 DNA reads as TGCGCCAGCAGAGAGGAGATGGGGTCGCGGACTTTCTTT. Translated, it gives CASREEMGSRTFF.

In its sample, this clonotype was seen many times. The chain uses TRBV7-2 and TRBJ2-3, with a weak D call TRBD2 (6 bases). This CDR3 is 14 amino acids long. V lost 0 bases and J lost 11, with 15 bases in between. CDR1 is SGHTA and CDR2 is FQGNSA in the germline V gene. The CDR3 DNA follows: TGTGCCAGCAGCTTAGCAGGGACGGGACTTTGGCAGTATTTT. Residues: CASSLAGTGLWQYF.

This clonotype has at least ten counts. The chain carries TRBV7-2 and TRBJ1-5; no reliable D call. V lost 5 bases to trimming and J lost 5 bases, with 10 bases between them. Germline CDR1 is SGHTA and CDR2 is FQGNSA. CDR3 size: 13 residues. DNA for the CDR3: TGTGCCAGCAGCCCGAACCCCGATCAGCCCCAGCATTTT. Its translation is CASSPNPDQPQHF.

This clonotype was recorded many times. The CDR3 region has the DNA TGCAGTGCTAGGGGAGCGGGACTTGAGGGCCTCTACGAGCAGTACTTC. Translation gives CSARGAGLEGLYEQYF. This rearrangement joins TRBV20-1 to TRBJ2-7, with TRBD2 matching 7 bases. This CDR3 is 16 amino acids long. J lost 3 bases, V lost 3 bases, and 14 bases had no gene match. CDR1 and CDR2 from the germline V gene are DFQATT and SNEGSKA (reference sequence).

This clonotype was seen a few times. V gene TRBV3-1 combines with J gene TRBJ2-7; 7 bases map to TRBD1. With V trimmed by 1 base and J by 3 bases, 12 bases remained unmatched. CDR1 and CDR2 (germline): LGHDT, YNNKEL (reference sequence). CDR3 length equals 17 residues. CDR3 sequence: CASSQGPMTGFNYEQYF. The CDR3 DNA reads as TGTGCCAGCAGCCAAGGGCCCATGACAGGGTTCAACTACGAGCAGTACTTC.

The rearrangement joins TRBV12-3 or TRBV12-4 to TRBJ1-2; D unresolved. The CDR3 is 13 residues long. Trimming stripped 1 base from V and 8 bases from J, with 11 bases between. The CDR3 reads CASSLGGWSGYTF. In DNA, the CDR3 is TGTGCCAGCAGTTTAGGCGGGTGGTCCGGCTACACCTTC.

The rearrangement links TRBV7-2 to TRBJ1-3; no definite D call. The CDR3 totals 14 residues. Germline-derived CDR1 and CDR2 are SGHTA and FQGNSA. Trimming cost V 4 bases and J 4 bases, with 11 bases left between them. DNA of the CDR3: TGTGCCAGCAGCTACCCGCATGTGGGAAACACCATATATTTT. Translated: CASSYPHVGNTIYF.

This clonotype was recorded at least ten times. The V call is TRBV6-4, the J call TRBJ2-3; 8 nucleotides align to TRBD2. The germline gives CDR1 MRHNA, CDR2 SNTAGT. J was trimmed by 5 bases and V by 4 bases; bases with no gene match: 8. The CDR3 spans 15 residues. CDR3 loop: CASSGVAGKEDTQYF. The CDR3 DNA is TGTGCCAGCAGTGGGGTAGCGGGAAAAGAAGATACGCAGTATTTT.

Only a few counts were recorded for this clonotype. The J gene is TRBJ2-7, the V gene TRBV7-8; 7 positions match TRBD1. In germline, CDR1 is SGHVS, CDR2 FQNEAQ. The CDR3 extends over 13 amino acids. The ends lost 7 bases at V and 2 bases at J; junction bases unmatched: 5. The CDR3 nucleotides read TGTGCCAGCAACATCGACAGGGCCTACGAGCAGTACTTC. It translates to CASNIDRAYEQYF. Complete variable domain (other parts from reference TRBV7-8 and TRBJ2-7): GAGVSQSPRYKVAKRGQDVALRCDPISGHVSLFWYQQALGQGPEFLTYFQNEAQLDKSGLPSDRFFAERPEGSVSTLKIQRTQQEDSAVYLCASNIDRAYEQYFGPGTRLTVT.

With respect to this clonotype: One base away lies a much larger clone, so this may be a sequencing read error. The rearrangement links TRBV27 to TRBJ2-7; 7 positions match TRBD1. Germline CDR1 and CDR2: MNHEY and SMNVEV (reference sequence). The CDR3 consists of 15 residues. CDR3 amino acids: CAGRRSRDSTYEQYF. CDR3 sequence (DNA): TGTGCCGGCAGAAGATCCCGGGACAGTACCTACGAGCAGTACTTC.

This clonotype showed up just a few times. The chain combines TRBV5-1 with TRBJ2-5; D ambiguous. Germline assignment: CDR1 SGHRS and CDR2 YFSETQ. The V end was cut by 4 bases, the J end by 5 bases, with 18 bases between. This CDR3 has 15 residues. The CDR3 coding sequence is TGCGCCAGCAGCGCAGACCCTTATATGGAGGAGACCCAGTACTTC. The encoded protein is CASSADPYMEETQYF.

This clonotype was counted a few times. This chain joins TRBV6-1 and TRBJ2-1; 9 nucleotides agree with TRBD2. Trimming cost V 6 bases and J 4 bases; bases outside gene matches: 10. This CDR3 spans 16 amino acids. Per germline, CDR1 MNHNS and CDR2 SASEGT. CDR3 sequence reads: CASRVAGVSRYNEQFF. CDR3 nucleotides: TGTGCCAGCAGGGTAGCGGGAGTCTCGCGTTACAATGAGCAGTTCTTC.

CDR3 loop: CSAPNDRSNSPLHF. The CDR3 bases are TGCAGTGCTCCAAACGACAGATCCAATTCACCCCTCCACTTT. V usage is TRBV20-1 and J usage is TRBJ1-6; TRBD1 might be the D (5 bases). Trimming shortened V by 5 bases and J by 7 bases, and 15 bases separated the two germline ends. The CDR3 has 14 residues. Germline V CDR1 and CDR2: DFQATT, SNEGSKA (reference sequence).

This clonotype was seen repeatedly, ten times or more. This chain links TRBV5-1 with TRBJ1-5, with D possibly TRBD1 on 5 matching bases. Trimming shortened V by 4 bases and J by 2 bases, and 10 bases separated the two germline ends. Germline values: CDR1 SGHRS, CDR2 YFSETQ. The CDR3 covers 14 residues. CDR3 DNA: TGCGCCAGCAGCCACACGGGGGGCAATCAGCCCCAGCATTTT. As protein: CASSHTGGNQPQHF.

This clonotype occurred many times. The chain uses TRBV19 and TRBJ1-1, with D uncertain. This CDR3 has 15 amino acids. V lost 1 base, J lost 6 bases, and 15 bases lay in between. From germline, CDR1 is LNHDA and CDR2 SQIVND (reference sequence). The CDR3 bases are TGTGCCAGTAGTATAGTGGGCCGCCAAAAGCCTGAAGCTTTCTTT. This codes for CASSIVGRQKPEAFF.

This clonotype was found a few times. This chain connects TRBV6-5 to TRBJ2-1; D call uncertain. The CDR3 runs to 11 residues. V was pared by 10 bases and J by 7 bases, with 11 bases between. Per the germline V gene, CDR1 is MNHEY and CDR2 is SVGAGI. The CDR3 loop is CATHWGNEQFF. Here the CDR3 DNA reads TGTGCCACCCACTGGGGAAATGAGCAGTTCTTC.

The genes are TRBV7-2 and TRBJ2-1, with 11 nucleotides matching TRBD2. The CDR3 extends over 14 amino acids. Germline-derived CDR1 and CDR2 are SGHTA and FQGNSA. Unmatched junction bases numbered 4, after V lost 3 bases and J lost 9 bases. The CDR3 loop reads CASSFLTSGVEQFF. CDR3 bases: TGTGCCAGCAGCTTCCTGACTAGCGGGGTTGAGCAGTTCTTC. The whole variable domain, filled in from reference TRBV7-2 and TRBJ2-1, reads GAGVSQSPSNKVTEKGKDVELRCDPISGHTALYWYRQSLGQGLEFLIYFQGNSAPDKSGLPSDRFSAERTGGSVSTLTIQRTQQEDSAVYLCASSFLTSGVEQFFGPGTRLTVL.

This clonotype was seen only a few times. The rearrangement links TRBV12-3 or TRBV12-4 to TRBJ1-1; D is unresolved. The CDR3 consists of 14 residues. V was pared by 5 bases and J by 2 bases, with 12 bases between. CDR3 sequence (DNA): TGTGCCAGCAGTGAATCGACGGGAAACACTGAAGCTTTCTTT. Protein product: CASSESTGNTEAFF.